Following are 24 T cell receptor beta chains from one sample sequenced in a study of blood T cell repertoires in COVID-19. Generated by immunoSEQ multiplex PCR, the TCRdb table keeps only in-frame clones and is missing some. The table shows 150,000 to 200,000 clones, with less than 90% occurring only once. Sequences were obtained from peripheral blood. The receptors originated from a woman between 65 and 79 years old with COVID-19, enrolled during active disease.

This clone was seen a handful of times. The chain is built from TRBV21-1 and TRBJ2-3; whether TRBD1, the table's D call, matches the DNA was not checked. TRBV21-1 corresponds to a pseudogene. This CDR3 region has 13 residues. The CDR3 sequence: CASSNTGQGRQYF. CDR3 sequence (DNA): TGTGCCAGCAGCAACACAGGACAGGGGAGGCAGTATTTT.

The rearrangement links TRBV19 to TRBJ2-7, with D perhaps matching TRBD1 (6 bases). The V end was cut by 5 bases, the J end by 1 base, with 12 bases between. This CDR3 region has 14 residues. Germline V gene data show CDR1 as LNHDA and CDR2 as SQIVND (reference sequence). CDR3 nucleotides: TGTGCCAGTAGTCGGACAGAAATATCCTACGAGCAGTACTTC. It is translated as CASSRTEISYEQYF.

The rearrangement links TRBV21-1 to TRBJ2-6; the D segment call TRBD2 is taken from the table without a DNA check. TRBV21-1 is given as a pseudogene. The length of the CDR3 is 20 residues. As DNA, the CDR3 is TGTGCCAGCAGCAAAGGGGGAGGCCAGGGTATCATCCCTGGGGCCAACGTCCTGACTTTC. It encodes CASSKGGGQGIIPGANVLTF.

The rearrangement links TRBV6-4 to TRBJ2-1, with D tentatively TRBD2 (6 bases). The CDR3 extends over 13 amino acids. Germline V CDR1 and CDR2: MRHNA, SNTAGT. Trimming removed 4 bases at V and 10 bases at J, with 14 bases between. CDR3 in DNA: TGTGCCAGCAGTGTTGGGGGGAGACAGGAGCAGTTCTTC. Its protein is CASSVGGRQEQFF.

The V gene is TRBV19, the J gene TRBJ1-6; no firm D call. Germline assignment: CDR1 LNHDA and CDR2 SQIVND (reference sequence). Between the trimmed V and J ends, which lost 7 bases and 0 bases, there was a span of 13 bases. This CDR3 spans 16 amino acids. The CDR3 is CASNFAWSSYNSPLHF. In DNA, the CDR3 is TGTGCCAGTAATTTCGCTTGGAGCTCCTATAATTCACCCCTCCACTTT.

V and J are TRBV9 and TRBJ2-1, with a weak D call TRBD2 (6 bases). The CDR3 totals 14 residues. With 7 bases removed from V and 5 bases from J, the gap between germline ends came to 16 bases. The V gene's germline CDR1 is SGDLS and CDR2 YYNGEE. DNA for the CDR3: TGTGCCAGCGGTCTAAGACTAGGGGACAATGAGCAGTTCTTC. Its protein is CASGLRLGDNEQFF.

The V gene is TRBV27, the J gene TRBJ2-1; D gene ambiguous. The germline V gene encodes CDR1 MNHEY and CDR2 SMNVEV (reference sequence). Trimming took off 2 bases at V and 9 bases at J, with 8 bases between the two ends. This CDR3 comprises 12 residues. This chain's CDR3 is CASSLTFREQFF. The CDR3 DNA sequence: TGTGCCAGCAGTTTAACTTTCCGTGAGCAGTTCTTC.

This chain connects TRBV6-6 to TRBJ2-5; 8 positions agree with TRBD1. Looked up from germline, CDR1 is MNHNY and CDR2 is SVGAGI (reference sequence). V shed 6 bases and J 5 bases; nucleotides not matched to a gene: 5. This CDR3 is 13 amino acids long. The CDR3, as DNA: TGTGCCAGCAGGACAGGGGAGTGGGAGACCCAGTACTTC. This gives the protein CASRTGEWETQYF.

This clone came up a few times. Here the CDR3 reads CASSYGTSWGDTQYF. DNA for the CDR3: TGTGCCAGCAGTTACGGGACTAGCTGGGGAGATACGCAGTATTTT. This chain connects TRBV6-2 or TRBV6-3 to TRBJ2-3, with 9 positions matching TRBD2. The CDR3 totals 15 residues. J lost 5 bases, V lost 2 bases, and 5 bases had no gene match. In germline, CDR1 is MNHEY, CDR2 SVGEGT.

The rearrangement links TRBV28 to TRBJ1-2; 11 bases are shared with TRBD1. The CDR3 consists of 14 residues. Germline-derived CDR1 and CDR2 are MDHEN and SYDVKM. J gave up 7 bases and V 6 bases, and 7 bases lay outside the gene matches. The CDR3 protein is CASSSGQGAGGYTF. The DNA for the CDR3 is TGTGCCAGCAGCTCAGGACAGGGGGCTGGTGGCTACACCTTC.

The J gene is TRBJ2-3, the V gene TRBV4-3; 8 nucleotides align to TRBD2. This CDR3 spans 12 amino acids. Germline V gene sequence: CDR1 LGHNA, CDR2 YSLEER. The V segment lost 0 bases and the J segment 13 bases; nucleotides outside the gene matches: 3. The CDR3 sequence: CASSQDRTSKYF. The CDR3 nucleotides are TGCGCCAGCAGCCAAGATAGGACTAGCAAGTATTTT.

This sequence joins TRBV2 and TRBJ2-3; the match to TRBD2 covers 7 bases. CDR1 is SNHLY and CDR2 is FYNNEI in the germline V gene. The V segment lost 7 bases and the J segment 2 bases; nucleotides outside the gene matches: 12. This CDR3 is 16 amino acids long. CDR3 sequence (DNA): TGTGCCAGCAATTTCGAGGGAGGGCCTTTCACAGATACGCAGTATTTT. Its translation is CASNFEGGPFTDTQYF.

V is TRBV5-6 and J is TRBJ2-2, with D perhaps TRBD2 (5 bases). CDR1 and CDR2 (germline): SGHDT, YYEEEE. The ends were cut back, 7 bases at V and 5 bases at J, with 18 bases in the middle. The CDR3 runs to 15 residues. Here the CDR3 reads CASSDRGMWTGELFF. The CDR3 region has the DNA TGTGCCAGCTCAGATCGGGGAATGTGGACCGGGGAGCTGTTTTTT.

The V gene is TRBV9, the J gene TRBJ1-6, with D possibly matching TRBD1 (6 bases). Between the trimmed V and J ends, which lost 0 bases and 7 bases, there was a span of 8 bases. The CDR3 extends over 14 amino acids. Looked up from germline, CDR1 is SGDLS and CDR2 is YYNGEE. The CDR3 coding sequence is TGTGCCAGCAGCGTAGGAGGGGGAAATTCACCCCTCCACTTT. Protein product: CASSVGGGNSPLHF.

This chain connects TRBV28 to TRBJ1-1; TRBD1 agrees at 7 bases. V shed 7 bases, J shed 11 bases, and the junction held 13 bases outside the gene matches. The CDR3 is 13 amino acids. Germline CDR1 reads MDHEN; CDR2 reads SYDVKM. CDR3 nucleotides: TGTGCCAGCACAGCCGGGAACGGCAGGGGGGCTTTCTTT. It codes for CASTAGNGRGAFF. The variable domain in full, completed from reference TRBV28 and TRBJ1-1, reads DVKVTQSSRYLVKRTGEKVFLECVQDMDHENMFWYRQDPGLGLRLIYFSYDVKMKEKGDIPEGYSVSREKKERFSLILESASTNQTSMYLCASTAGNGRGAFFGQGTRLTVV.

This sequence joins TRBV2 and TRBJ2-5; 8 bases are a match to TRBD1. CDR1 and CDR2 from the germline V gene are SNHLY and FYNNEI. The CDR3 is 16 amino acids. V shed 6 bases, J shed 4 bases, and the junction held 13 bases outside the gene matches. DNA for the CDR3: TGTGCCAGCAGGGATGGAGGACAGGGTGGGCGAGAGACCCAGTACTTC. Amino acids: CASRDGGQGGRETQYF.

The gene calls are TRBV10-3 and TRBJ2-7; 9 positions match TRBD2. The CDR3 has 14 residues. Looked up from germline, CDR1 is ENHRY and CDR2 is SYGVKD. After removal of 3 bases from V and 7 bases from J, the junction contained 7 bases not matched to a gene. The CDR3 here is CAISEGSLAGEQYF. The CDR3 region has the DNA TGTGCCATCAGTGAAGGGTCCCTAGCGGGGGAGCAGTACTTC.

V usage is TRBV12-5 and J usage is TRBJ1-1; D unresolved. The CDR3 totals 12 residues. V lost 6 bases, J lost 3 bases, and 8 bases lay in between. Germline V CDR1 and CDR2: LGHNT, FRNRAP. The CDR3 here is CASGHQDTEAFF. The CDR3 coding sequence is TGTGCTAGTGGACACCAAGACACTGAAGCTTTCTTT.

The J gene is TRBJ2-3, the V gene TRBV19, with TRBD2 matching 7 bases. V lost 1 base to trimming and J lost 2 bases; unmatched junction nucleotides: 3. The CDR3 runs 15 residues. Germline CDR1 is LNHDA and CDR2 is SQIVND (reference sequence). CDR3 loop: CASSIGGGLTDTQYF. CDR3 in DNA: TGTGCCAGTAGTATAGGGGGAGGGCTCACAGATACGCAGTATTTT.

This chain connects TRBV27 to TRBJ1-5, with TRBD1 matching over 8 bases. CDR1 and CDR2 from the germline V gene are MNHEY and SMNVEV (reference sequence). V was clipped by 6 bases and J by 1 base; unmatched bases: 5. The CDR3 consists of 15 residues. The CDR3 sequence is CASRQGAVSNQPQHF. CDR3 DNA sequence: TGTGCCAGCAGGCAGGGGGCGGTAAGCAATCAGCCCCAGCATTTT.

The J gene is TRBJ1-6, the V gene TRBV7-2; 8 nucleotides align to TRBD1. The V and J ends lost 0 bases and 0 bases, in that order; junction bases with no gene match: 10. Germline V gene data show CDR1 as SGHTA and CDR2 as FQGNSA. This CDR3 is 20 amino acids long. The CDR3, as DNA: TGTGCCAGCAGCTTAGCCCAGGGGGCATTTAAGAGCTCCTATAATTCACCCCTCCACTTT. Translating gives CASSLAQGAFKSSYNSPLHF.

V gene TRBV6-5 combines with J gene TRBJ1-1, with D possibly TRBD1 on 5 matching bases. The V and J ends lost 2 bases and 4 bases respectively, with 11 bases between them. The CDR3 is 14 residues long. Per the germline V gene, CDR1 is MNHEY and CDR2 is SVGAGI. CDR3 loop: CASSYEGTRTEAFF. The CDR3 nucleotides are TGTGCCAGCAGTTACGAGGGGACTCGCACTGAAGCTTTCTTT.

This clone was seen many times. The chain has TRBV28 and TRBJ1-1, with 8 bases identical to TRBD1. J gave up 6 bases and V 2 bases, and 5 bases lay outside the gene matches. CDR3 length: 14 residues. Looked up from germline, CDR1 is MDHEN and CDR2 is SYDVKM. For the CDR3, the DNA is TGTGCCAGCAGTTTAGGGACAGGAGGTTCTGAAGCTTTCTTT. It specifies CASSLGTGGSEAFF.

For the CDR3, the DNA is TGTGCCAGCAGCCCCGGGACTACGTCGTCGACCCAGTACTTC. Translation: CASSPGTTSSTQYF. This rearrangement joins TRBV7-3 to TRBJ2-5; TRBD2 matches 7 bases. The CDR3 totals 14 residues. After removal of 5 bases from V and 7 bases from J, the junction contained 10 bases not matched to a gene. From germline, CDR1 is SGHTA and CDR2 FQGTGA. Full variable domain (missing parts from reference TRBV7-3 and TRBJ2-5): GAGVSQTPSNKVTEKGKYVELRCDPISGHTALYWYRQSLGQGPEFLIYFQGTGAADDSGLPNDRFFAVRPEGSVSTLKIQRTERGDSAVYLCASSPGTTSSTQYFGPGTRLLVL.